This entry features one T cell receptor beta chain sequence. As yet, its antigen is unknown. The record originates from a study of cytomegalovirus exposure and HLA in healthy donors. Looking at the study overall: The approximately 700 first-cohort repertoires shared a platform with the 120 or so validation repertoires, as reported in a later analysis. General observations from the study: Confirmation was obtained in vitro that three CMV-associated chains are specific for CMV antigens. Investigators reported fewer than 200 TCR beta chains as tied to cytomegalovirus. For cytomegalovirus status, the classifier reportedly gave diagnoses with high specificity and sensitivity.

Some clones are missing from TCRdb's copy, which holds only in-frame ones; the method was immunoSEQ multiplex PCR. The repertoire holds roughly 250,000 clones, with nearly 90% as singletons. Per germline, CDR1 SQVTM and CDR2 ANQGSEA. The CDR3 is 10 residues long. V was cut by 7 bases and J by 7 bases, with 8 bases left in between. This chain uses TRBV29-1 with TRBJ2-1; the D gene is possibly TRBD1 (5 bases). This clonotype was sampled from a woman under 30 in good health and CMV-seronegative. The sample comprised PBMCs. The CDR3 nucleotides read TGCAGCGCACAGGTAAATGAGCAGTTCTTC. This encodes CSAQVNEQFF.